This T cell receptor beta chain appears in the sequencing data of a study of T cells after posttransplantation cyclophosphamide. Study-wide results and limits: Recipient CMV seropositivity and CMV reactivation strongly tracked TRB clonality. Later post-transplant blood repertoires were often dominated by donor CD8+ memory clones. Tissue-infiltrating T cells from skin or gut overlapped little with blood T cells.

Using immunoSEQ multiplex PCR, the repertoire was profiled, and TCRdb retains in-frame clones only, with some absent. Among 66,000 or so clones listed, 93% were seen once. Comments on this clone: Its antigen is not known.

Sequenced input: PBMCs. The receptor was derived from a woman in her twenties or thirties in good health and a related stem cell transplant donor.

CDR3 in amino acids: CASSIGGGYTF. As DNA, the CDR3 is TGTGCCAGTAGTATAGGGGGCGGCTACACCTTC. This sequence joins TRBV19 and TRBJ1-2; D might be TRBD1 (5 bases). V was pared by 1 base and J by 8 bases, with 5 bases between. Germline V gene lookup returns CDR1 LNHDA and CDR2 SQIVND (reference sequence). CDR3 length: 11 residues.